The 4 T cell receptor beta chains below come from one sample, sequenced in a study of neurological immune-mediated disorders. TCRdb reprocessed the 5' RACE reads via MiXCR and lists one record per CDR3 protein. Altogether about 46,000 distinct CDR3 sequences are present, 1.5% to 2% being singletons, with the ten largest covering roughly 2.1%. Sequencing was performed on PBMCs. The receptor source for this set is a woman aged 40-49 years with multiple sclerosis.

The table lists this clonotype with many counts. CDR3 amino acids: CASSILRGAKEPQHF. DNA of the CDR3: TGTGCCAGCAGCATACTGCGGGGGGCAAAGGAGCCCCAGCATTTT. This chain connects TRBV7-2 to TRBJ1-5; the D gene is possibly TRBD1 (6 bases). This CDR3 spans 15 amino acids. Trimming removed 5 bases from V and 8 bases from J, with 19 bases in between. Germline lookup yields CDR1 SGHTA and CDR2 FQGNSA.

This clonotype was picked up a small number of times. The rearrangement joins TRBV27 to TRBJ2-1, with D possibly matching TRBD2 (5 bases). The ends were cut back, 6 bases at V and 0 bases at J, with 9 bases in the middle. The germline gives CDR1 MNHEY, CDR2 SMNVEV (reference sequence). The length of the CDR3 is 14 residues. This CDR3 is CASSGLSSYNEQFF. As DNA, the CDR3 is TGTGCCAGCAGCGGACTCAGCTCCTACAATGAGCAGTTCTTC.

There are many counts of this clonotype. The chain couples TRBV25-1 to TRBJ2-7; 7 nucleotides match TRBD1. CDR1 is MGHDK and CDR2 is SYGVNS in the germline V gene. The CDR3 is made up of 12 amino acids. The junction had 5 bases not matched to a gene; V was cut back by 5 bases and J by 7 bases. For the CDR3, the DNA is TGTGCCAGCAGTAGAGACAGGGCGGAGCAGTACTTC. It encodes CASSRDRAEQYF.

There are many counts of this clonotype. The chain is built from TRBV4-2 and TRBJ2-7; D may match TRBD1 or TRBD2 (5 bases each). The germline gives CDR1 LGHNA, CDR2 YNFKEQ. CDR3 length: 16 amino acids. V was shortened by 4 bases and J by 0 bases, with 16 bases between the two germline ends. CDR3 region: CASSRDTRGPSYEQYF. The CDR3 coding sequence is TGTGCCAGCAGCCGAGACACTAGGGGCCCCTCCTACGAGCAGTACTTC.